These T cell receptor beta chains were read from a single sample in a study of neurological immune-mediated disorders. From the 5' RACE reads, TCRdb called clonotypes with MiXCR, one entry per CDR3 protein. The repertoire holds over 55,000 distinct CDR3 sequences, with 9.5% to 12% as singletons. The material sequenced was PBMCs. The receptors derive from a male donor with HTLV-1-associated myelopathy (HAM/TSP). CDR3s include the opening cysteine and the closing phenylalanine or tryptophan. The order of the fields is CDR3 length, V gene, clone size, D gene, J gene, CDR3 DNA, CDR3 protein. D genes are given only for firm matches. For some rows the clone size is stated as once, few or many, or as a class when expanded; others skip it.

16	TRBV12-3/TRBV12-4	many	.	TRBJ2-2	TGTGCCAGCACTTGGGGGGCTGTAGGGTACACCGGGGAGCTGTTTTTT	CASTWGAVGYTGELFF
17	TRBV27	many	TRBD1	TRBJ1-6	TGTGCCAGCAGTATTCGGACAGGGAGCTCCTATAATTCACCCCTCCACTTT	CASSIRTGSSYNSPLHF
14	TRBV19	.	TRBD2	TRBJ2-3	TGTGCCAGTAGGCAACGGGGGGGCAGGGATACGCAGTATTTT	CASRQRGGRDTQYF
18	TRBV18	many	TRBD1	TRBJ1-2	TGTGCCAGCTCACCAGAGGACAGGTCCACTCCGACTAACTATGGCTACACCTTC	CASSPEDRSTPTNYGYTF
15	TRBV5-6	many	.	TRBJ1-1	TGTGCCAGCAGCATTCTTACAGGGATTTACGCTGAAGCTTTCTTT	CASSILTGIYAEAFF
13	TRBV10-3	.	.	TRBJ1-1	TGTGCCATCAGTGTTGGGGGCCACACTGAAGCTTTCTTT	CAISVGGHTEAFF
15	TRBV15	many	.	TRBJ2-5	TGTGCCACCAGCAGAGAATCCGGGGGAGGTGAGACCCAGTACTTC	CATSRESGGGETQYF
15	TRBV27	many	.	TRBJ1-1	TGTGCCAGCAGCGGTTCTGTCGAGGGGGGGACTGAAGCTTTCTTT	CASSGSVEGGTEAFF
14	TRBV20-1	many	.	TRBJ1-5	TGCAGTGCCGAGGTTGATAATAGCAATCAGCCCCAGCATTTT	CSAEVDNSNQPQHF
15	TRBV5-1	many	.	TRBJ2-3	TGCGCCAGCAGCTTGGACGTAATTAGCACAGATACGCAGTATTTT	CASSLDVISTDTQYF
13	TRBV2	.	.	TRBJ1-2	TGTGCCAGCAGCTCTTCCAGGAGAGATGGCTACACCTTC	CASSSSRRDGYTF
15	TRBV30	many	TRBD2	TRBJ2-1	TGTGCCTGGAGTAAAAGCGGGGTCCGGCTTAATGAGCAGTTCTTC	CAWSKSGVRLNEQFF
15	TRBV7-2	many	.	TRBJ2-5	TGTGCCAGCAGCCGCGGGACACATTACCAAGAGACCCAGTACTTC	CASSRGTHYQETQYF
14	TRBV12-3/TRBV12-4	many	.	TRBJ2-1	TGTGCCAGCAGTTTAGCGGGGGGCATGAATGAGCAGTTCTTC	CASSLAGGMNEQFF
16	TRBV4-3	many	TRBD2	TRBJ2-4	TGCGCCAGCAGCCAAGAACTAGCGGGGGGTGGGAACATTCAGTACTTC	CASSQELAGGGNIQYF
13	TRBV7-3	many	TRBD1	TRBJ2-3	TGTGCCAGCGGACGGACAGGAGTAGATACGCAGTATTTT	CASGRTGVDTQYF
15	TRBV5-1	.	TRBD1	TRBJ1-5	TGCGCCAGCAGCTTACAGGGGGGGGGTAATCAGCCCCAGCATTTT	CASSLQGGGNQPQHF
12	TRBV20-1	many	.	TRBJ1-2	TGCAGTGCCACGGGGAACCGCCGTGGCTACACCTTC	CSATGNRRGYTF
15	TRBV6-2/TRBV6-3	many	.	TRBJ1-4	TGTGCCAGCAGTTACGAGGAGGCAACTAATGAAAAACTGTTTTTT	CASSYEEATNEKLFF
15	TRBV6-6	.	.	TRBJ1-5	TGTGCCAGCAGTTACCTGGCGGGGGCTAACCAGCCCCAGCATTTT	CASSYLAGANQPQHF
11	TRBV20-1	many	.	TRBJ1-1	TGCAGTGCTGTTCCCCTCACTGAAGCTTTCTTT	CSAVPLTEAFF
12	TRBV20-1	many	.	TRBJ2-7	TGCAGTGCTAGAGCGACCCCCTACGAGCAGTACTTC	CSARATPYEQYF
13	TRBV28	many	.	TRBJ1-1	TGTGCCAGCAGTCCCACTTGGGGCGGTGAAGCTTTCTTT	CASSPTWGGEAFF
13	TRBV20-1	many	.	TRBJ1-1	TGCAGTGCACCGGGCAGGGATCAGACTGAAGCTTTCTTT	CSAPGRDQTEAFF
13	TRBV29-1	many	.	TRBJ2-1	TGCAGCGTTAGAACACCCTCCTACAATGAGCAGTTCTTC	CSVRTPSYNEQFF